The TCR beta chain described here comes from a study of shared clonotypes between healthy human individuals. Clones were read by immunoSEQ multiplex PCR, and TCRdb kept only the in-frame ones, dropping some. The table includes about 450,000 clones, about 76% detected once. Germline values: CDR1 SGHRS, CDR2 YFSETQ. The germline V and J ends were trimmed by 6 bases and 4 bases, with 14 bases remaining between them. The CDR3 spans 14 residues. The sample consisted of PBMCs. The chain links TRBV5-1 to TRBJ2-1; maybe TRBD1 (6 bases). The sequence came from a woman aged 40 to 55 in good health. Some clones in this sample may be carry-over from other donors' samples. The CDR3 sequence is CASKGGVEYNEQFF. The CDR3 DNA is TGCGCCAGCAAAGGGGGAGTGGAGTACAATGAGCAGTTCTTC.